This T cell receptor (beta chain) is from a study of CD4 and CD8 cells across lung adenocarcinoma regions. TCRdb fed the PCR reads into MiXCR, producing one record per CDR3 protein. The table records 4,000 or so distinct CDR3 sequences, 64% of them present only once. The source of this sequence is a female donor with lung adenocarcinoma. The CD4 and CD8 labels of this study may be unreliable. Sequencing was carried out using CD8+ T cells from the margin of a lung tumor.

This chain's CDR3 is CASSPNRGQTQYF. The CDR3 coding sequence is TGTGCCAGCAGCCCAAACCGAGGGCAGACCCAGTACTTC. The J gene is TRBJ2-1, the V gene TRBV7-2; TRBD2 is a possible D gene (5 bases). The J call may not be correct, given that the DNA end is closer to TRBJ2-5. The CDR3 extends over 13 amino acids. Germline V lookup: CDR1 SGHTA, CDR2 FQGNSA.